This T cell receptor beta chain comes out of a study of cytomegalovirus exposure and HLA in healthy donors. Across the study: The 130 or so validation repertoires used a platform that matched the one used for the 666 first-cohort repertoires, as a later analysis reported.

This clone was picked up one time. Its target is not known. TCRdb keeps only in-frame clones here, not all; method: immunoSEQ multiplex PCR. The sample includes about 190,000 clones, around 86% of them seen just once. This CDR3 has 16 residues. With 3 bases clipped from V and 0 bases from J, the junction kept 3 bases outside the gene matches. Germline-derived CDR1 and CDR2 are KGHSH and LQKENI. Broader study findings: Listed as cytomegalovirus-associated were 150 to 200 TCR beta chains.

The sample taken for sequencing was PBMCs. The sequence came from a woman under 30 in good health and CMV-seronegative. This chain joins TRBV18 and TRBJ2-1; 9 bases are shared with TRBD2. The CDR3, as DNA: TGTGCCAGCTCACCTAGCGGGAGTTACTCCTACAATGAGCAGTTCTTC. This codes for CASSPSGSYSYNEQFF. Drawing the rest from reference TRBV18 and TRBJ2-1, the complete variable domain is NAGVMQNPRHLVRRRGQEARLRCSPMKGHSHVYWYRQLPEEGLKFMVYLQKENIIDESGMPKERFSAEFPKEGPSILRIQQVVRGDSAAYFCASSPSGSYSYNEQFFGPGTRLTVL.